The 18 T cell receptor beta chains below come from one sample, sequenced in a study of blood T cells in healthy people across ages. A second PCR, run for about 7 to 11 cycles, used a sample-barcoded 5' primer plus a J-beta primer mix. MiXCR, applied by TCRdb to the 5' RACE reads, yields one record per CDR3 protein. Among around 800,000 distinct CDR3 sequences listed, 53% were seen once. The specimen was blood. The receptors stem from an elderly man in good health.

V gene TRBV2 combines with J gene TRBJ2-1; 7 bases agree with TRBD2. Germline loops: CDR1 SNHLY, CDR2 FYNNEI. V gave up 7 bases and J gave up 7 bases; unmatched junction bases: 10. The CDR3 loop spans 14 amino acids. The CDR3 reads CASKGRLAGNEQFF. CDR3 sequence (DNA): TGTGCCAGCAAAGGTAGACTAGCCGGGAATGAGCAGTTCTTC.

The gene calls are TRBV27 and TRBJ1-2; 7 bases match TRBD1. Unmatched junction bases numbered 11, after V lost 5 bases and J lost 5 bases. CDR1 MNHEY and CDR2 SMNVEV come from the germline V gene (reference sequence). The length of the CDR3 is 15 residues. The CDR3 coding sequence is TGTGCCAGCAGTCTTACAGGGGTCCCTAGATATGGCTACACCTTC. Translating it yields CASSLTGVPRYGYTF.

J is TRBJ2-1 and V is TRBV3-1; tentatively, D is TRBD2 (6 bases). The CDR3 totals 15 residues. The V end lost 2 bases, the J end lost 4 bases, and 12 bases lay between the germline ends. CDR1 and CDR2 (germline): LGHDT, YNNKEL (reference sequence). The CDR3 is CASSQWRESYNEQFF. In DNA, the CDR3 is TGTGCCAGCAGCCAATGGAGGGAGAGTTACAATGAGCAGTTCTTC.

This clonotype was seen only a few times. The gene calls are TRBV24-1 and TRBJ1-4; 11 bases match TRBD1. V shed 4 bases and J 6 bases; nucleotides not matched to a gene: 3. The CDR3 covers 15 residues. Germline V gives CDR1 KGHDR, CDR2 SFDVKD. The CDR3 DNA reads as TGTGCCACCAGTGACTCGGGACAGGGGGATGAAAAACTGTTTTTT. Translating it yields CATSDSGQGDEKLFF.

The chain is built from TRBV7-2 and TRBJ2-1; perhaps TRBD2 as D (5 bases). Germline V gene sequence: CDR1 SGHTA, CDR2 FQGNSA. The CDR3 extends over 15 amino acids. Trimming took off 3 bases at V and 7 bases at J, with 16 bases between the two ends. The CDR3 nucleotides are TGTGCCAGCAGCTTCGGCGGGCCGGCGGCGAATGAGCAGTTCTTC. This gives the protein CASSFGGPAANEQFF. Full variable domain (remainder filled in from reference TRBV7-2 and TRBJ2-1): GAGVSQSPSNKVTEKGKDVELRCDPISGHTALYWYRQSLGQGLEFLIYFQGNSAPDKSGLPSDRFSAERTGGSVSTLTIQRTQQEDSAVYLCASSFGGPAANEQFFGPGTRLTVL.

The gene calls are TRBV18 and TRBJ2-5; 10 bases match TRBD2. The CDR3 has 16 amino acids. Germline trimming cut 1 base from V and 0 bases from J; bases unmatched to any gene: 2. Germline values: CDR1 KGHSH, CDR2 LQKENI. CDR3 region: CASSPLAGGYQETQYF. The DNA of the CDR3 is TGTGCCAGCTCACCACTAGCGGGGGGATACCAAGAGACCCAGTACTTC.

There are a few counts of this clonotype. The rearrangement uses TRBV27 and TRBJ2-5; 9 bases fit TRBD1. TRBJ2-7 matches the DNA end more closely, so the J call is doubtful. Germline assignment: CDR1 MNHEY and CDR2 SMNVEV (reference sequence). This CDR3 comprises 13 residues. The DNA of the CDR3 is TGTGCCAGCAGCAAGACAGGGGGATACGAGCAGTACTTC. Amino acids: CASSKTGGYEQYF.

This clonotype has a handful of counts. This sequence joins TRBV6-5 and TRBJ2-1, with 10 bases lining up with TRBD2. Germline lookup yields CDR1 MNHEY and CDR2 SVGAGI. The CDR3 covers 18 residues. V dropped 2 bases and J dropped 8; count of bases not matched to a gene: 15. The CDR3 DNA reads TGTGCCAGCAGTTACCCTAAAGGGGCTAGCGGGAGTCCCCATGAGCAGTTCTTC. Protein product: CASSYPKGASGSPHEQFF.

The chain uses TRBV29-1 and TRBJ2-7, with D uncertain. Per the germline V gene, CDR1 is SQVTM and CDR2 is ANQGSEA. Trimming pared 1 base from V and 0 bases from J, leaving 10 bases between. The CDR3 contains 14 residues. In nucleotides, the CDR3 is TGCAGCGTTGAAGGGCCACCGAGCTCCTACGAGCAGTACTTC. As protein: CSVEGPPSSYEQYF.

The chain carries TRBV5-8 and TRBJ1-1; D gene unclear. V was pared by 1 base and J by 0 bases, with 13 bases between. Germline V gives CDR1 SGHTS, CDR2 YDEGEE. This CDR3 spans 16 amino acids. In DNA, the CDR3 is TGTGCCAGCAGCTTGTTCGCAGGTTCAATGAACACTGAAGCTTTCTTT. Translation: CASSLFAGSMNTEAFF.

This clonotype has only a few counts. The chain couples TRBV5-1 to TRBJ1-2; tentative D call: TRBD1 (5 bases). CDR3 length equals 16 residues. Germline values: CDR1 SGHRS, CDR2 YFSETQ. With 4 bases removed from V and 2 bases from J, the gap between germline ends came to 18 bases. In DNA, the CDR3 is TGCGCCAGCAGCCCCACCATTCAGACAGCAAACTATGGCTACACCTTC. Its translation: CASSPTIQTANYGYTF.

This clonotype has just one count. This chain connects TRBV3-1 to TRBJ2-4, with D maybe TRBD1 (6 bases). Germline V lookup: CDR1 LGHDT, CDR2 YNNKEL (reference sequence). V was clipped by 6 bases and J by 2 bases, with 14 bases between them. The CDR3 is 15 residues long. CDR3 residues: CASSQRGGSKNIQYF. CDR3 in DNA: TGTGCCAGCAGTCAACGAGGGGGATCCAAAAACATTCAGTACTTC.

This chain connects TRBV30 to TRBJ1-2, with 9 bases matching TRBD1. Unmatched junction bases numbered 2, after V lost 3 bases and J lost 3 bases. The germline CDR1 and CDR2 sequences are GTSNPN and SVGIG (reference sequence). CDR3 length: 13 amino acids. The CDR3 DNA reads as TGTGCCTGGAGGGGACAGGGTTACTATGGCTACACCTTC. It encodes CAWRGQGYYGYTF.

With regard to this clonotype: The junction differs from germline at one of its ends, possibly a read error. The rearrangement joins TRBV28 to TRBJ2-7; no reliable D call. This CDR3 region has 13 residues. Germline V gives CDR1 MDHEN, CDR2 SYDVKM. The DNA of the CDR3 is TGTGCCAGTAGAGACTCGAGCTCCTACAAGCAGTACTTC. Its protein product is CASRDSSSYKQYF. Full variable domain (rest looked up from reference TRBV28 and TRBJ2-7): DVKVTQSSRYLVKRTGEKVFLECVQDMDHENMFWYRQDPGLGLRLIYFSYDVKMKEKGDIPEGYSVSREKKERFSLILESASTNQTSMYLCASRDSSSYKQYFGPGTRLTVT.

This clonotype was counted a few times. The V gene is TRBV4-2, the J gene TRBJ2-1; 8 positions match TRBD2. J was trimmed by 15 bases and V by 0 bases; bases with no gene match: 10. CDR1 LGHNA and CDR2 YNFKEQ come from the germline V gene. The length of the CDR3 is 14 residues. CDR3 amino acids: CASSQDIFGRAAFF. CDR3 bases: TGTGCCAGCAGCCAAGATATATTCGGGAGGGCCGCGTTCTTC.

This clonotype appeared many times. J is TRBJ2-3 and V is TRBV27; D possibly corresponds to TRBD2 (5 bases). This CDR3 region has 14 residues. V gave up 6 bases and J gave up 14 bases, with 24 bases separating them. CDR1 and CDR2 from the germline V gene are MNHEY and SMNVEV (reference sequence). The DNA of the CDR3 is TGTGCCAGCAGGCGCGCGAGTGTTTCGGGATACGCGTATTTT. It translates to CASRRASVSGYAYF.

V gene TRBV27 combines with J gene TRBJ1-6; unclear D gene. The germline CDR1 and CDR2 sequences are MNHEY and SMNVEV (reference sequence). This CDR3 is 15 amino acids long. Trimming left V 5 bases short and J 5 bases short, with 13 bases between. Here the CDR3 reads CASSPWLPDNSPLHF. The CDR3 nucleotides are TGTGCCAGCAGTCCCTGGCTACCCGATAATTCACCCCTCCACTTT.

The rearrangement uses TRBV29-1 and TRBJ1-2; possible D gene TRBD1, 6 bases. Germline-derived CDR1 and CDR2 are SQVTM and ANQGSEA. This CDR3 spans 12 amino acids. V shed 4 bases and J shed 5 bases, with 11 bases lying between them. The CDR3 protein is CSVGGPLYGYTF. Written as DNA, the CDR3 is TGCAGCGTTGGGGGGCCCCTTTATGGCTACACCTTC.